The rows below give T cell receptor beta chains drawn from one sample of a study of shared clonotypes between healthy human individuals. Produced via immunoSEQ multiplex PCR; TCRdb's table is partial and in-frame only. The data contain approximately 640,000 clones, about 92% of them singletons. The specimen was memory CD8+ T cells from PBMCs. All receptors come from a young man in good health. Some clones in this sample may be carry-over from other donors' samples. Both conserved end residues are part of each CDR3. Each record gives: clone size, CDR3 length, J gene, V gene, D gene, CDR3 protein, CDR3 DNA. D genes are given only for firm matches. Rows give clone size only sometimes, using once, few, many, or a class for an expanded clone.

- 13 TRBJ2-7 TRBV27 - CASSAPNSYEQYF TGTGCCAGCAGTGCCCCGAACTCCTACGAGCAGTACTTC
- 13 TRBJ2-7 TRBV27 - CASLWGTPYEQYF TGTGCCAGCCTTTGGGGAACCCCCTACGAGCAGTACTTC
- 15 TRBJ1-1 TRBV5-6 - CASSLDPDGNTEAFF TGTGCCAGCAGCTTGGATCCTGATGGGAACACTGAAGCTTTCTTT
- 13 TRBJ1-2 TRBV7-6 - CASSQDRTGGYTF TGTGCCAGCAGCCAGGACAGAACGGGCGGCTACACCTTC
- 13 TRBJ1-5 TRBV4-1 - CASSPPGNQPQHF TGCGCCAGCAGCCCCCCGGGCAATCAGCCCCAGCATTTT
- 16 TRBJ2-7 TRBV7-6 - CASSLAHSRNSYEQYF TGTGCCAGCAGCTTAGCCCATTCTCGAAACTCCTACGAGCAGTACTTC
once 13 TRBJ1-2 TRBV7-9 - CASSAQDNYGYTF TGTGCCAGCAGCGCTCAGGATAACTATGGCTACACCTTC
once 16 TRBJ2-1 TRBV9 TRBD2 CASSVVLGLAGDEQFF TGTGCCAGCAGCGTAGTCCTGGGACTAGCGGGAGATGAGCAGTTCTTC
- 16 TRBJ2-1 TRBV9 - CASSVATGLTTGEQFF TGTGCCAGCAGCGTAGCTACTGGCCTGACAACGGGTGAGCAGTTCTTC
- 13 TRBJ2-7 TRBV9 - CASSLGGVYEQYF TGTGCCAGCAGCCTTGGGGGTGTCTACGAGCAGTACTTC
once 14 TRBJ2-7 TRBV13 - CASSTRGSSYEQYF TGTGCCAGCAGCACTCGGGGCAGCTCCTACGAGCAGTACTTC
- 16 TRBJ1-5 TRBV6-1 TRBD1 CASSEATGGSYQPQHF TGTGCCAGCAGTGAAGCAACAGGGGGCTCCTATCAGCCCCAGCATTTT
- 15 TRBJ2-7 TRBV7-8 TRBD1 CASSITYTDRGEQYF TGTGCCAGCAGCATAACGTACACTGACAGGGGCGAGCAGTACTTC
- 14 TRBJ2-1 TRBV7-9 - CASSLGGGLDEQFF TGTGCCAGCAGCTTAGGTGGGGGGCTCGATGAGCAGTTCTTC
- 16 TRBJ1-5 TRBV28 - CASTPVVGASSQPQHF TGTGCCAGCACCCCGGTGGTAGGGGCTTCCAGTCAGCCCCAGCATTTT
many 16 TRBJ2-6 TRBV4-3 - CASSQDPASGANVLTF TGCGCCAGCAGCCAAGACCCCGCGTCTGGGGCCAACGTCCTGACTTTC
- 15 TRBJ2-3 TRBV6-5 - CASSYSLGSTDTQYF TGTGCCAGCAGTTACTCGCTGGGTAGCACAGATACGCAGTATTTT
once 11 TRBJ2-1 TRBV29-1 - CSVLDGNEQFF TGCAGCGTTCTGGACGGCAATGAGCAGTTCTTC
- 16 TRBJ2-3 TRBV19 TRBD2 CASRDRLAGATDTQYF TGTGCCAGTAGAGATAGGCTAGCGGGCGCGACAGATACGCAGTATTTT
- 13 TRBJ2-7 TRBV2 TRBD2 CASRGTSGYEQYF TGTGCCAGCAGAGGGACTAGCGGCTACGAGCAGTACTTC
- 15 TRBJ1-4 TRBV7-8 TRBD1 CASSLGTGGGGELFF TGTGCCAGCAGCTTAGGGACAGGGGGCGGGGGGGAACTGTTTTTT
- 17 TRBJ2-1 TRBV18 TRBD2 CASSLSPGAGDYNEQFF TGTGCCAGCTCACTTTCCCCGGGAGCGGGGGATTACAATGAGCAGTTCTTC
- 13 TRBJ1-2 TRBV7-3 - CASSLNRDDGYTF TGTGCCAGCAGCTTAAATAGGGACGATGGCTACACCTTC
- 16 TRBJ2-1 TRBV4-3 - CASSQDAGSAYNEQFF TGCGCCAGCAGCCAAGATGCGGGGTCAGCCTACAATGAGCAGTTCTTC
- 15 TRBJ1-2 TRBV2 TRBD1 CASRGQGRNAGGYTF TGTGCCAGCAGGGGACAGGGGCGGAACGCCGGTGGCTACACCTTC
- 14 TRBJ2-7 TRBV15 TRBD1 CATSRDRGLWEQYF TGTGCCACCAGCCGGGACAGGGGCCTCTGGGAGCAGTACTTC
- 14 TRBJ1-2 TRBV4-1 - CASSQDWEEYGYTF TGCGCCAGCAGCCAAGATTGGGAAGAGTATGGCTACACCTTC
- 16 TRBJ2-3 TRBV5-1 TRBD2 CASSTRGGGITDTQYF TGCGCCAGCAGCACGCGGGGCGGGGGGATCACAGATACGCAGTATTTT
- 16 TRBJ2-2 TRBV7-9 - CASSSRDGSGPRFLFF TGTGCCAGCAGCTCAAGGGACGGTTCGGGCCCACGTTTCCTGTTTTTT
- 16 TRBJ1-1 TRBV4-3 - CASSQDGEGLNTEAFF TGCGCCAGCAGCCAAGATGGGGAGGGCCTGAACACTGAAGCTTTCTTT
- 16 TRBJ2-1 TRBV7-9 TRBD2 CASSPPGAGGGSEQFF TGTGCCAGCAGCCCACCCGGAGCGGGAGGAGGAAGTGAGCAGTTCTTC
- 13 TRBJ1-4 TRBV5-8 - CASSPNVREKLFF TGTGCCAGCAGCCCCAATGTAAGGGAAAAACTGTTTTTT
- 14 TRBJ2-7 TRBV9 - CASSVDFGCCEQYF TGTGCCAGCAGCGTAGATTTTGGGTGTTGCGAGCAGTACTTC
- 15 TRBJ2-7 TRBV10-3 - CAISVWTAISYEQYF TGTGCCATCAGTGTATGGACAGCTATCTCCTACGAGCAGTACTTC
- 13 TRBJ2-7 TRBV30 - CAWRGTGGYEQYF TGTGCCTGGAGAGGGACGGGCGGCTACGAGCAGTACTTC
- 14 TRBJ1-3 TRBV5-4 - CASSLEYSGNTIYF TGTGCCAGCAGCTTGGAATACTCTGGAAACACCATATATTTT
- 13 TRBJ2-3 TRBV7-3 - CASSPSVTDTQYF TGTGCCAGCAGCCCCTCAGTTACAGATACGCAGTATTTT
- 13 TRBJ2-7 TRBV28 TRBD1 CASSGQGGYEQYF TGTGCCAGCAGTGGACAGGGCGGCTACGAGCAGTACTTC
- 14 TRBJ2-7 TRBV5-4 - CASSSRGPNYEQYF TGTGCCAGCAGCTCACGGGGCCCTAACTACGAGCAGTACTTC
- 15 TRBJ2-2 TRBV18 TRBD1 CASSRTGEGTGELFF TGTGCCAGCTCACGGACAGGGGAAGGCACCGGGGAGCTGTTTTTT
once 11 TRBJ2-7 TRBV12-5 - CASGSSGEQYF TGTGCTAGTGGTTCATCAGGGGAGCAGTACTTC
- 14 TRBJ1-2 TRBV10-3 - CAISVARPNYGYTF TGTGCCATCAGTGTGGCCAGACCTAACTATGGCTACACCTTC
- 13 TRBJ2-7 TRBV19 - CASRRGGAYEQYF TGTGCCAGTAGGCGAGGTGGGGCCTACGAGCAGTACTTC
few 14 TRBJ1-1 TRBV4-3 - CASSQDRAGAEAFF TGCGCCAGCAGCCAAGATAGGGCGGGCGCTGAAGCTTTCTTT
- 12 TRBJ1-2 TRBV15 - CATSRKGHGYTF TGTGCCACCAGCAGAAAGGGGCATGGCTACACCTTC
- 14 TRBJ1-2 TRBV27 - CASRPLDLWGGYTF TGTGCCAGCAGACCCCTAGATCTCTGGGGGGGCTACACCTTC
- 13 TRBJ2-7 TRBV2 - CATSTQGLNEQYF TGTGCCACCTCCACACAGGGACTGAACGAGCAGTACTTC
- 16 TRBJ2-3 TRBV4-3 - CASSQASVDWTDTQYF TGCGCCAGCAGCCAAGCCTCCGTAGATTGGACAGATACGCAGTATTTT
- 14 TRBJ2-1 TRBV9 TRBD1 CASSPWDRVGEQFF TGTGCCAGCAGCCCATGGGACAGGGTAGGTGAGCAGTTCTTC